This TCR beta chain was recorded in a study of blood T cell repertoires in COVID-19. Study-level background: Some COVID-19 samples were acute and others convalescent; all came from the United States, Italy and Spain. Sample material is recorded as cDNA or gDNA derived from T cells, B-cell-depleted T cells, or PBMCs.

The CDR3 extends over 14 amino acids. Trimming removed 4 bases from V and 4 bases from J; junction bases left unmatched: 3. Germline CDR1 reads SGHTA; CDR2 reads FQGTGA. How the authors handled the data: Amplification from reference gene primers served as the basis for estimated nucleated cell counts. Produced via immunoSEQ multiplex PCR; TCRdb's table is partial and in-frame only. The DNA was the basis for D and trimming; V, J and clone size are from that table. The sample includes about 280,000 clones, roughly 86% of them seen just once. The clonotype was recovered from a woman aged 25-40 years who had recovered from COVID-19. Sequenced sample: peripheral blood. V and J are TRBV7-3 and TRBJ2-5, with 10 bases matching TRBD1. The CDR3, as DNA: TGTGCCAGCAGCTCGACAGGGGGCGGAGAGACCCAGTACTTC. This encodes CASSSTGGGETQYF.